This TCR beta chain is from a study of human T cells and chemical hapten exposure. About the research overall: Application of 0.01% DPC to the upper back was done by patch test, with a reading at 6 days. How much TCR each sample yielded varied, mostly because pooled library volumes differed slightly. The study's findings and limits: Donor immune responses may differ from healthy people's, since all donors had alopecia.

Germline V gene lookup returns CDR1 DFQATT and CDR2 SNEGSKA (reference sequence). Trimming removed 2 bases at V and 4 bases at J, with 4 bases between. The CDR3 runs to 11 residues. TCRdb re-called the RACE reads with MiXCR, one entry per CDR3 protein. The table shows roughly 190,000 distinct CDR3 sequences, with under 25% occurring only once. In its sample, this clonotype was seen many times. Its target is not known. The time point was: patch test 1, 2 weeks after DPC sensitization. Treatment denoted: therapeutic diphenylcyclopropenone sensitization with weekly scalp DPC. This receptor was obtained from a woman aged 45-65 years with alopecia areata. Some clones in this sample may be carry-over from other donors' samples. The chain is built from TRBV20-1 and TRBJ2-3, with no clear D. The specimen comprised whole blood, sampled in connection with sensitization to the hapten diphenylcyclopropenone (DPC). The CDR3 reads CSARFADTQYF. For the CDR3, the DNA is TGCAGTGCTAGATTTGCAGATACGCAGTATTTT.